Each of the 22 T cell receptor beta chains below was sequenced from the same sample in a study of T-cell reconstitution after alpha-beta-depleted transplantation in children. Preparing the TCRbeta library involved the use of unique molecular identifiers. TCRdb recomputed calls from the PCR reads with MiXCR, one row per CDR3 protein. The table shows 230,000 or so distinct CDR3 sequences, with more than 10% occurring only once. The source material was PBMCs from the stem cell graft donor, sampled from the stem cell graft. The receptors derive from a human donor who donated a stem cell graft to a child with acute lymphoblastic leukemia.

This clonotype was detected only a few times. CDR3 bases: TGCGCCAGCAGTCGGGGGCACCAAGAGACCCAGTACTTC. As protein: CASSRGHQETQYF. The chain carries TRBV10-2 and TRBJ2-5, with D perhaps given as TRBD1 or TRBD2 (6 bases each). CDR1 WSHSY and CDR2 SAAADI come from the germline V gene. CDR3 size: 13 residues. The V end was cut by 5 bases, the J end by 0 bases, with 7 bases between.

The genes are TRBV7-2 and TRBJ2-5; D remains unclear. V was shortened by 2 bases and J by 4 bases, with 17 bases between the two germline ends. The CDR3 covers 16 residues. The germline gives CDR1 SGHTA, CDR2 FQGNSA. The CDR3 region has the DNA TGTGCCAGCAGCTTAACGAGGACCTTCGTAGTAGAGACCCAGTACTTC. Amino acids: CASSLTRTFVVETQYF.

About this clonotype: One junction end does not reproduce the germline sequence, and a read error may be involved. CDR3 bases: TGTGCCATCAGCTCCGGGCCCCTCCACCAGACAGGGATCGATCAGCCCCAGCATTTT. As protein: CAISSGPLHQTGIDQPQHF. V and J are TRBV7-1 and TRBJ1-5, with 7 bases identical to TRBD1. TRBV7-1 is an ORF, and what it does is uncertain. The CDR3 loop spans 19 amino acids.

Ten or more counts support this clonotype. For the CDR3, the DNA is TGTGCCAGCAGTTCGGACAGGGGGGGCACTGAAGCTTTCTTT. Protein: CASSSDRGGTEAFF. The gene calls are TRBV7-6 and TRBJ1-1, with 10 positions matching TRBD1. V lost 6 bases and J lost 4; bases outside the gene matches: 5. The germline V gene encodes CDR1 SGHVS and CDR2 FNYEAQ. The CDR3 runs 14 residues.

This clonotype has a count of ten or more. The rearrangement links TRBV29-1 to TRBJ2-5; tentatively, D is TRBD1 (6 bases). The germline V gene has CDR1 SQVTM and CDR2 ANQGSEA. Trimming left V 6 bases short and J 0 bases short, with 8 bases between. There are 12 residues in the CDR3. DNA of the CDR3: TGCAGCGTCGGACAGTACCAAGAGACCCAGTACTTC. It translates to CSVGQYQETQYF.

This clonotype was seen repeatedly, ten times or more. V is TRBV11-1 and J is TRBJ2-3; D is perhaps TRBD2 (7 bases). V shed 0 bases and J shed 4 bases, with 20 bases lying between them. The germline V gene encodes CDR1 SGHAT and CDR2 FQDESV (reference sequence). The CDR3 is 18 residues long. This CDR3 reads CASSLARGQGASSDTQYF. In DNA form, the CDR3 reads TGTGCCAGCAGCTTAGCGCGGGGGCAGGGCGCTTCCTCAGATACGCAGTATTTT.

This clonotype has at least ten counts. This CDR3 is CASSLGTGAGNTIYF. In nucleotides, the CDR3 is TGTGCCAGCAGCTTAGGCACAGGGGCTGGAAACACCATATATTTT. The J gene is TRBJ1-3, the V gene TRBV7-2; 7 bases line up with TRBD1. The CDR3 spans 15 residues. From germline, CDR1 is SGHTA and CDR2 FQGNSA. The trim removed 1 base at V and 2 bases at J, leaving 2 bases unmatched. Full variable domain (rest looked up from reference TRBV7-2 and TRBJ1-3): GAGVSQSPSNKVTEKGKDVELRCDPISGHTALYWYRQSLGQGLEFLIYFQGNSAPDKSGLPSDRFSAERTGGSVSTLTIQRTQQEDSAVYLCASSLGTGAGNTIYFGEGSWLTVV.

The genes are TRBV7-2 and TRBJ2-1; D is perhaps TRBD1 or TRBD2 (5 bases each). There are 15 residues in the CDR3. Germline V CDR1 and CDR2: SGHTA, FQGNSA. With 5 bases removed from V and 4 bases from J, the gap between germline ends came to 15 bases. DNA for the CDR3: TGTGCCAGCAGCCCAGGACAAGCGGCTTACAATGAGCAGTTCTTC. Its protein product is CASSPGQAAYNEQFF.

V is TRBV6-1 and J is TRBJ1-3; TRBD1 is a possible D gene (6 bases). The CDR3 sequence is 14 residues long. V lost 6 bases, J lost 2 bases, and 11 bases lay in between. Germline V gene sequence: CDR1 MNHNS, CDR2 SASEGT. In nucleotides, the CDR3 is TGTGCCAGCAGCCCCAGGGGAACTGGAAACACCATATATTTT. Encoded protein: CASSPRGTGNTIYF.

This clonotype was seen many times. The rearrangement uses TRBV5-5 and TRBJ2-7; no clear D gene. Germline V CDR1 and CDR2: SGHKS, YYEKEE (reference sequence). This CDR3 contains 13 residues. Trimming removed 7 bases from V and 0 bases from J, with 11 bases in between. CDR3 bases: TGTGCCAGCCGGGTCCCGAGCTCCTACGAGCAGTACTTC. Protein sequence: CASRVPSSYEQYF.

At least ten counts were recorded for this clonotype. The rearrangement links TRBV7-2 to TRBJ2-1, with 10 bases aligning to TRBD2. V lost 1 base, J lost 6 bases, and 9 bases stayed unmatched. The germline gives CDR1 SGHTA, CDR2 FQGNSA. This CDR3 comprises 17 residues. As DNA, the CDR3 is TGTGCCAGCAGCTTAGTTTCAGCGGGAGGGCCGTTCAATGAGCAGTTCTTC. This gives the protein CASSLVSAGGPFNEQFF. The entire variable domain, with the rest obtained from reference TRBV7-2 and TRBJ2-1, is as follows: GAGVSQSPSNKVTEKGKDVELRCDPISGHTALYWYRQSLGQGLEFLIYFQGNSAPDKSGLPSDRFSAERTGGSVSTLTIQRTQQEDSAVYLCASSLVSAGGPFNEQFFGPGTRLTVL.

This clonotype was counted ten times or more. The chain combines TRBV6-2 or TRBV6-3 with TRBJ2-1; 9 nucleotides align to TRBD1. V lost 5 bases, J lost 6 bases, and 5 bases stayed unmatched. The germline V gene has CDR1 MNHEY and CDR2 SVGEGT. The CDR3 is 14 residues long. The CDR3 region has the DNA TGTGCCAGCAGTCAGGGACAGGGAGGCAATGAGCAGTTCTTC. Amino acids: CASSQGQGGNEQFF.

The sample holds many counts of this clonotype. The chain recombines TRBV6-4 with TRBJ1-4; D is unclear. Germline lookup yields CDR1 MRHNA and CDR2 SNTAGT. The CDR3 runs to 16 residues. The V and J ends lost 0 bases and 0 bases respectively, with 8 bases between them. The CDR3: CASSDSGQSTNEKLFF. In nucleotides, the CDR3 is TGTGCCAGCAGTGACTCGGGCCAATCAACTAATGAAAAACTGTTTTTT.

This clonotype was observed a few times. This chain connects TRBV5-1 to TRBJ1-1; 11 bases agree with TRBD1. With 5 bases clipped from V and 1 base from J, the junction kept 4 bases outside the gene matches. The length of the CDR3 is 15 residues. Germline assignment: CDR1 SGHRS and CDR2 YFSETQ. This chain's CDR3 is CASRFGTGGNTEAFF. For the CDR3, the DNA is TGCGCCAGCAGGTTTGGGACAGGGGGGAACACTGAAGCTTTCTTT.

This clonotype showed up many times. This rearrangement joins TRBV4-3 to TRBJ1-5; a possible D gene is TRBD1 (5 bases). Germline V CDR1 and CDR2: LGHNA, YSLEER. The CDR3 sequence is 16 residues long. The ends were cut back, 0 bases at V and 1 base at J, with 10 bases in the middle. CDR3 bases: TGCGCCAGCAGCCAAGACAGGTGGGGGAGCAATCAGCCCCAGCATTTT. Translation gives CASSQDRWGSNQPQHF.

This clonotype has ten or more counts. The rearrangement joins TRBV20-1 to TRBJ2-7, with D tentatively TRBD2 (5 bases). Germline CDR1 and CDR2: DFQATT and SNEGSKA (reference sequence). The ends were cut back, 6 bases at V and 4 bases at J, with 16 bases in the middle. This CDR3 region has 13 residues. CDR3 amino acids: CSAPTDGVYEQYF. CDR3 DNA sequence: TGCAGTGCCCCGACGGACGGGGTGTACGAGCAGTACTTC.

This clonotype was seen repeatedly, ten times or more. The V and J genes are TRBV11-1 and TRBJ2-1; D is undetermined. Germline V gives CDR1 SGHAT, CDR2 FQDESV (reference sequence). Deletions cut 5 bases from V and 2 bases from J, with 13 bases between. This CDR3 comprises 15 residues. The DNA for the CDR3 is TGTGCCAGCAGCCAAACCGAAGGGCCCTACAATGAGCAGTTCTTC. Protein sequence: CASSQTEGPYNEQFF.

There are many counts of this clonotype. V gene TRBV10-2 combines with J gene TRBJ1-5; weak D call: TRBD1 (5 bases). There are 16 residues in the CDR3. Per the germline V gene, CDR1 is WSHSY and CDR2 is SAAADI. Trimming took off 3 bases at V and 0 bases at J, with 12 bases between the two ends. The CDR3: CASSDARASSNQPQHF. The CDR3, as DNA: TGCGCCAGCAGTGATGCCAGGGCTAGTAGCAATCAGCCCCAGCATTTT.

Only a few counts were recorded for this clonotype. J is TRBJ2-1 and V is TRBV11-1, with D perhaps TRBD1 or TRBD2 (5 bases each). Trimming pared 3 bases from V and 3 bases from J, leaving 12 bases between. This CDR3 is built from 15 residues. Germline V gene lookup returns CDR1 SGHAT and CDR2 FQDESV (reference sequence). The CDR3 region is CASSLGRDRYNEQFF. The DNA for the CDR3 is TGTGCCAGCAGCTTGGGCAGGGACCGCTACAATGAGCAGTTCTTC.

There are many counts of this clonotype. The chain links TRBV4-2 to TRBJ2-3, with D unclear. The CDR3 is 15 residues long. V was cut by 0 bases and J by 4 bases, with 11 bases left in between. Germline CDR1 is LGHNA and CDR2 is YNFKEQ. The CDR3 region has the DNA TGTGCCAGCAGCCAAGATAGGCTGCTGCCAGATACGCAGTATTTT. It codes for CASSQDRLLPDTQYF.

This clonotype showed up many times. The chain is built from TRBV6-5 and TRBJ2-7; D is perhaps TRBD2 (7 bases). From germline, CDR1 is MNHEY and CDR2 SVGAGI. The CDR3 consists of 15 residues. V was trimmed by 2 bases and J by 2 bases, leaving 13 bases between them. The chain's CDR3 is CASSYLRGGPYEQYF. CDR3 coding DNA: TGTGCCAGCAGTTACCTGAGGGGGGGACCCTACGAGCAGTACTTC.

As concerns this clonotype: It may be a read error: a sequence one base away is much more abundant. The V call is TRBV18, the J call TRBJ2-3, with D unclear. V lost 3 bases and J lost 4, with 8 bases in between. The CDR3 contains 13 residues. CDR1 and CDR2 from the germline V gene are KGHSH and LQKENI. The chain's CDR3 is CASSPELADTQYF. CDR3 coding DNA: TGTGCCAGCTCACCTGAGCTCGCAGATACGCAGTATTTT.